The 3 T cell receptor beta chains reported below all come from one sample, sequenced in a study of brain metastases from non-small cell lung cancer. The assay was immunoSEQ multiplex PCR, and TCRdb's table has in-frame clones only and misses some. The repertoire consists of some 3,200 clones, with 70% to 90% occurring once and the leading ten covering under 10%. What was sequenced was tissue from a brain metastasis. The receptors stem from a donor at least 40 years old with non-small cell lung cancer.

V gene TRBV5-1 combines with J gene TRBJ2-6; no clear D. The V gene lost 0 bases and the J gene lost 2 bases, with 6 bases spanning the gap. This CDR3 has 15 amino acids. Germline assignment: CDR1 SGHRS and CDR2 YFSETQ. The CDR3 loop reads CASSLAGPGANVLTF. As DNA, the CDR3 is TGCGCCAGCAGCTTGGCCGGGCCTGGGGCCAACGTCCTGACTTTC.

The chain employs TRBV28 and TRBJ1-2, with a weak D call TRBD1 (5 bases). V was pared by 2 bases and J by 2 bases, with 12 bases between. The CDR3 length is 15 residues. Germline CDR1 reads MDHEN; CDR2 reads SYDVKM. The CDR3 DNA reads as TGTGCCAGCAGTTTAGCGGGGGTCCCCAACTATGGCTACACCTTC. It is translated as CASSLAGVPNYGYTF.

The V call is TRBV24-1, the J call TRBJ1-1, with D possibly TRBD1 on 5 matching bases. Trimming removed 5 bases from V and 6 bases from J, with 21 bases in between. Per the germline V gene, CDR1 is KGHDR and CDR2 is SFDVKD. This CDR3 spans 16 amino acids. CDR3 sequence (DNA): TGTGCCACCAGTGGCGGACCGGGACCCCCGTCCGCTGAAGCTTTCTTT. It encodes CATSGGPGPPSAEAFF.